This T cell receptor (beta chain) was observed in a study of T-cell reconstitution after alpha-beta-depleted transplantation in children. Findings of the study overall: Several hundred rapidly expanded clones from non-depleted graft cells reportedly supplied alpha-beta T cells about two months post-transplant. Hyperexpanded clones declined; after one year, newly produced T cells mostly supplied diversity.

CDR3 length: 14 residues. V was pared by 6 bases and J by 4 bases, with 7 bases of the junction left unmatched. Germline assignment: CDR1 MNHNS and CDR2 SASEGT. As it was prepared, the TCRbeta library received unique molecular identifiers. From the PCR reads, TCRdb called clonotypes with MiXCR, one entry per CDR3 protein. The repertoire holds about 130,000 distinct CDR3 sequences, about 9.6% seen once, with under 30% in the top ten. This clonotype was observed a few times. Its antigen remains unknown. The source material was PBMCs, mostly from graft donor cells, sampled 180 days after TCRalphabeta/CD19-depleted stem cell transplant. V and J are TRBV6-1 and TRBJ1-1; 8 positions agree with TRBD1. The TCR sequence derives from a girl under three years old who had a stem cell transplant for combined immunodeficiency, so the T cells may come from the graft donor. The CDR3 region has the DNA TGTGCCAGCAGCCGAAGGACAGGGAGCACTGAAGCTTTCTTT. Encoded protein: CASSRRTGSTEAFF.